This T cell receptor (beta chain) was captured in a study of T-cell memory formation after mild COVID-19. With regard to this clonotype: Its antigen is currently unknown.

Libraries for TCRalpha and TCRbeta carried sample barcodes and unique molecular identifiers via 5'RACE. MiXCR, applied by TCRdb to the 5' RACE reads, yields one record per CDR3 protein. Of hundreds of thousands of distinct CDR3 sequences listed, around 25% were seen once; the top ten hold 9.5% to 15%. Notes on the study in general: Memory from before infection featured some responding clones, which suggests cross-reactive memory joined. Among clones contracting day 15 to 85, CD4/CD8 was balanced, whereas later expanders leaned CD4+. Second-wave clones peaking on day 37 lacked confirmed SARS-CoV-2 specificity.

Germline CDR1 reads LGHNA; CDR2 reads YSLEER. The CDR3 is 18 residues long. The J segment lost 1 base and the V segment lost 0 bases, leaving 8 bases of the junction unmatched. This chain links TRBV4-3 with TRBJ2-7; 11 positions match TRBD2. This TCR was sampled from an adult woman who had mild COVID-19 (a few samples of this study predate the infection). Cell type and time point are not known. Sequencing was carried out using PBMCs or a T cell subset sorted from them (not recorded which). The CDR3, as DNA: TGCGCCAGCAGCCAAGATTACCTGGGGACTAGCGGATCCTACGAGCAGTACTTC. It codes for CASSQDYLGTSGSYEQYF.